This passage covers 32 T cell receptor beta chains from one sample sequenced in a study of CD8+CD57+ T cells in acquired aplastic anemia. Using genomic DNA as the template, TCR beta VDJ and CDR3 profiling was carried out. TCRdb fed the reads into MiXCR, producing one record per CDR3 protein. The repertoire has about 190,000 distinct CDR3 sequences, approximately 49% of them found once; the top ten carry roughly 15%. Sequences were obtained from sorted CD4+, CD8+, or CD8+CD57+ T cells (not recorded which) from PBMCs. These receptors were collected from a human donor in good health, serving as a control.

The genes are TRBV18 and TRBJ1-1; perhaps TRBD1 as D (5 bases). Germline assignment: CDR1 KGHSH and CDR2 LQKENI. The V end lost 0 bases, the J end lost 0 bases, and 5 bases lay between the germline ends. The CDR3 contains 14 residues. CDR3 in DNA: TGTGCCAGCTCACCACCAGGGGTGAACACTGAAGCTTTCTTT. This gives the protein CASSPPGVNTEAFF. Full variable domain (missing parts from reference TRBV18 and TRBJ1-1): NAGVMQNPRHLVRRRGQEARLRCSPMKGHSHVYWYRQLPEEGLKFMVYLQKENIIDESGMPKERFSAEFPKEGPSILRIQQVVRGDSAAYFCASSPPGVNTEAFFGQGTRLTVV.

The V gene is TRBV5-6, the J gene TRBJ2-7, with a weak D call TRBD1 (6 bases). The CDR3 is 14 residues long. V was shortened by 5 bases and J by 3 bases, with 15 bases between the two germline ends. The germline V gene encodes CDR1 SGHDT and CDR2 YYEEEE. The CDR3 is CASRPRGKGYEQYF. The CDR3 nucleotides are TGTGCCAGCAGGCCGAGGGGGAAGGGCTACGAGCAGTACTTC.

This clonotype was detected ten times or more. The rearrangement uses TRBV5-1 and TRBJ2-5; D possibly corresponds to TRBD1 (5 bases). Germline-derived CDR1 and CDR2 are SGHRS and YFSETQ. V was clipped by 1 base and J by 1 base, with 11 bases between them. This CDR3 has 15 residues. The CDR3: CASSLSTGLQETQYF. The DNA of the CDR3 is TGCGCCAGCAGCTTGTCTACAGGCCTCCAAGAGACCCAGTACTTC.

The chain combines TRBV19 with TRBJ1-2; D unclear. Trimming cost V 6 bases and J 0 bases, with 14 bases left between them. Germline V gene data show CDR1 as LNHDA and CDR2 as SQIVND (reference sequence). The CDR3 has 15 amino acids. The CDR3 is CASSLRGATNYGYTF. The DNA for the CDR3 is TGTGCCAGTAGCCTCCGGGGAGCGACTAACTATGGCTACACCTTC.

The chain joins TRBV3-2 to TRBJ1-1. TRBV3-2 counts as a pseudogene. The CDR3 loop spans 19 amino acids. CDR3 sequence (DNA): TGTGCCAGCAGCCAAGATTCAGGGTTGGGACCTAGGCTAGACACTGAAGCTTTCTTT. It encodes CASSQDSGLGPRLDTEAFF.

Remarks on this clonotype: A much more abundant neighbour one base away suggests this may be a read error. The chain carries TRBV11-2 and TRBJ1-2, with a tentative D call TRBD1 (5 bases). The germline V gene has CDR1 SGHAT and CDR2 FQNNGV. Trimming stripped 4 bases from V and 7 bases from J, with 16 bases between. This CDR3 has 14 amino acids. CDR3 bases: TGTGCCAGCAGCTCCGGGACCTCGGGCTGTGGCTACACCTTC. Translated: CASSSGTSGCGYTF. Combining the CDR3 with reference TRBV11-2 and TRBJ1-2 gives the whole variable domain EAGVAQSPRYKIIEKRQSVAFWCNPISGHATLYWYQQILGQGPKLLIQFQNNGVVDDSQLPKDRFSAERLKGVDSTLKIQPAKLEDSAVYLCASSSGTSGCGYTFGSGTRLTVV.

The V and J genes are TRBV7-8 and TRBJ2-7; no clear D gene. Germline CDR1 and CDR2: SGHVS and FQNEAQ. The CDR3 runs to 15 residues. The V end lost 6 bases, the J end lost 3 bases, and 18 bases lay between the germline ends. The CDR3 sequence: CASSEARGPYYEQYF. The CDR3 nucleotides are TGTGCCAGCAGTGAAGCTCGAGGACCCTACTACGAGCAGTACTTC. Complete variable domain (other parts from reference TRBV7-8 and TRBJ2-7): GAGVSQSPRYKVAKRGQDVALRCDPISGHVSLFWYQQALGQGPEFLTYFQNEAQLDKSGLPSDRFFAERPEGSVSTLKIQRTQQEDSAVYLCASSEARGPYYEQYFGPGTRLTVT.

This clonotype showed up many times. The rearrangement links TRBV5-8 to TRBJ2-5, with 16 nucleotides matching TRBD2. V gave up 4 bases and J gave up 3 bases; unmatched junction bases: 9. The CDR3 is 18 amino acids. Germline CDR1 SGHTS, CDR2 YDEGEE. The CDR3 nucleotides read TGTGCCAGCAGCCCCGGGACTAGCGGGGGGGCGGCAGAAGAGACCCAGTACTTC. It encodes CASSPGTSGGAAEETQYF. The entire variable domain, with the rest obtained from reference TRBV5-8 and TRBJ2-5, is as follows: EAGVTQSPTHLIKTRGQQATLRCSPISGHTSVYWYQQALGLGLQFLLWYDEGEERNRGNFPPRFSGRQFPNYSSELNVNALELEDSALYLCASSPGTSGGAAEETQYFGPGTRLLVL.

This clonotype has a count of ten or more. The chain links TRBV20-1 to TRBJ1-1; D perhaps matches TRBD1 (6 bases). Per germline, CDR1 DFQATT and CDR2 SNEGSKA (reference sequence). The V and J ends lost 5 bases and 5 bases respectively, with 12 bases between them. The CDR3 is made up of 12 amino acids. The CDR3 protein is CSAPQTGTEAFF. CDR3 sequence (DNA): TGCAGTGCTCCCCAGACAGGAACTGAAGCTTTCTTT.

The chain links TRBV28 to TRBJ2-6, with D perhaps given as TRBD1 or TRBD2 (5 bases each). The CDR3 has 15 residues. The V and J ends lost 7 bases and 0 bases respectively, with 10 bases between them. Germline CDR1 is MDHEN and CDR2 is SYDVKM. CDR3 region: CASTGRFSGANVLTF. The CDR3 nucleotides read TGTGCCAGCACGGGACGGTTCTCTGGGGCCAACGTCCTGACTTTC.

This clonotype has a count of ten or more. The chain is built from TRBV5-5 and TRBJ1-2; 8 nucleotides match TRBD1. Trimming cost V 0 bases and J 2 bases; bases outside gene matches: 3. CDR1 SGHKS and CDR2 YYEKEE come from the germline V gene (reference sequence). The CDR3 is made up of 15 amino acids. DNA of the CDR3: TGTGCCAGCAGCTTGGGGACAGGGCTGAACTATGGCTACACCTTC. Amino acid sequence: CASSLGTGLNYGYTF.

Of note for this clonotype: This may arise from a read error, as a much more abundant clone is one base away. Written as DNA, the CDR3 is TGTGCCGGCAGCCCCACAGGGCCCTACGAGCAGTACTTC. This translates into CAGSPTGPYEQYF. V gene TRBV7-2 combines with J gene TRBJ2-7, with D perhaps TRBD1 (6 bases). This CDR3 is 13 amino acids long. Germline loops: CDR1 SGHTA, CDR2 FQGNSA.

J is TRBJ2-7 and V is TRBV20-1, with TRBD1 as a possible D gene (6 bases). The CDR3 consists of 14 residues. The V gene lost 6 bases and the J gene lost 3 bases, with 18 bases spanning the gap. The germline gives CDR1 DFQATT, CDR2 SNEGSKA (reference sequence). The CDR3 DNA follows: TGCAGTGCCAACCCCCAGGGGTATTACTACGAGCAGTACTTC. As protein: CSANPQGYYYEQYF.

This clonotype came up many times. The chain employs TRBV4-3 and TRBJ2-1; 8 bases match TRBD2. V shed 0 bases and J 2 bases; nucleotides not matched to a gene: 6. The CDR3 sequence is 17 residues long. The germline V gene has CDR1 LGHNA and CDR2 YSLEER. The CDR3 sequence: CASSQDRGGLAYNEQFF. In DNA, the CDR3 is TGCGCCAGCAGCCAAGATCGGGGGGGGTTGGCCTACAATGAGCAGTTCTTC.

The chain combines TRBV10-2 with TRBJ2-7; TRBD2 might be the D (6 bases). Germline V gene sequence: CDR1 WSHSY, CDR2 SAAADI. The length of the CDR3 is 14 residues. V was shortened by 7 bases and J by 5 bases, with 18 bases between the two germline ends. CDR3 loop: CASNAGTPHDEQYF. DNA for the CDR3: TGCGCCAGCAACGCCGGGACTCCCCATGACGAGCAGTACTTC.

This chain links TRBV29-1 with TRBJ2-1; TRBD1 agrees at 8 bases. This CDR3 contains 12 residues. The ends lost 6 bases at V and 9 bases at J; junction bases unmatched: 7. Germline V lookup: CDR1 SQVTM, CDR2 ANQGSEA. The CDR3 is CSVGQGDSEQFF. CDR3 DNA sequence: TGCAGCGTCGGACAGGGTGATAGTGAGCAGTTCTTC.

The V call is TRBV20-1, the J call TRBJ2-3; perhaps TRBD1 as D (6 bases). The germline gives CDR1 DFQATT, CDR2 SNEGSKA (reference sequence). This CDR3 contains 15 residues. V dropped 6 bases and J dropped 3 bases, with 19 bases sitting between them. CDR3 amino acids: CSATQFGQGTDTQYF. CDR3 DNA: TGCAGTGCCACACAGTTTGGTCAGGGGACAGATACGCAGTATTTT.

V gene TRBV15 combines with J gene TRBJ2-5; no definite D call. CDR1 and CDR2 (germline): LNHNV, YYDKDF (reference sequence). CDR3 size: 19 residues. V gave up 3 bases and J gave up 2 bases, with 25 bases separating them. The CDR3 spells CATSSLSGPDWWGQETQYF. DNA of the CDR3: TGTGCCACCAGCAGCTTGTCCGGTCCAGATTGGTGGGGACAAGAGACCCAGTACTTC.

This clonotype appeared a few times. The rearrangement links TRBV10-1 to TRBJ1-1, with D unclear. This CDR3 is built from 14 residues. With 7 bases removed from V and 1 base from J, the gap between germline ends came to 13 bases. CDR1 WNHNN and CDR2 SYGVQD come from the germline V gene (reference sequence). The CDR3 spells CASTTSGRNTEAFF. The CDR3 DNA is TGCGCCAGCACCACATCCGGGAGGAACACTGAAGCTTTCTTT.

This clonotype was recorded a few times. One end of the junction varies from germline; a read error may be responsible. V usage is TRBV7-2 and J usage is TRBJ2-7, with D perhaps TRBD1 or TRBD2 (5 bases each). This CDR3 has 16 amino acids. The V gene's germline CDR1 is SGHTA and CDR2 FQGNSA. The CDR3 spells CASSLEGHRLSYEQYF. In DNA, the CDR3 is TGTGCTAGCAGCTTAGAGGGGCACAGGCTCTCCTACGAGCAGTACTTC.

This clonotype was counted ten times or more. The chain has TRBV14 and TRBJ1-1, with D hard to call. Trimming shortened V by 2 bases and J by 1 base, and 8 bases separated the two germline ends. The V gene's germline CDR1 is SGHDN and CDR2 FVKESK. CDR3 length: 14 amino acids. The DNA for the CDR3 is TGTGCCAGCAGCCAATTTGGGTCGAACACTGAAGCTTTCTTT. Residues: CASSQFGSNTEAFF.

This rearrangement joins TRBV15 to TRBJ1-1; D not resolved. There are 14 residues in the CDR3. V was clipped by 0 bases and J by 7 bases, with 12 bases between them. The V gene's germline CDR1 is LNHNV and CDR2 YYDKDF (reference sequence). Written as DNA, the CDR3 is TGTGCCACCAGCAGAGACTCCGTGTCGGGTGAAGCTTTCTTT. Encoded protein: CATSRDSVSGEAFF.

There are many counts of this clonotype. The rearrangement joins TRBV6-1 to TRBJ2-2, with 7 positions matching TRBD1. The ends lost 7 bases at V and 0 bases at J; junction bases unmatched: 5. Germline CDR1 and CDR2: MNHNS and SASEGT. This CDR3 contains 15 residues. The CDR3 DNA sequence: TGTGCCAGCAACCCGGGACAGTCGAACACCGGGGAGCTGTTTTTT. Encoded protein: CASNPGQSNTGELFF.

The DNA for the CDR3 is TGCAGTGCTAGGAGGGGGTCGACTGAAGCTTTCTTT. Protein product: CSARRGSTEAFF. The chain links TRBV20-1 to TRBJ1-1; D possibly corresponds to TRBD1 (6 bases). Trimming left V 3 bases short and J 5 bases short, with 10 bases between. Germline lookup yields CDR1 DFQATT and CDR2 SNEGSKA (reference sequence). This CDR3 has 12 residues.

The chain couples TRBV5-1 to TRBJ2-3; D unclear. Per germline, CDR1 SGHRS and CDR2 YFSETQ. The ends were cut back, 0 bases at V and 2 bases at J, with 7 bases in the middle. The CDR3 is 14 residues long. The CDR3 nucleotides read TGCGCCAGCAGCTTGGGGGCCCTCACAGATACGCAGTATTTT. Its protein product is CASSLGALTDTQYF.

This clonotype was counted at least ten times. The rearrangement links TRBV24-1 to TRBJ2-2; 8 bases map to TRBD1. CDR3 size: 15 residues. CDR1 and CDR2 (germline): KGHDR, SFDVKD. V gave up 9 bases and J gave up 3 bases; unmatched junction bases: 8. The CDR3 loop is CATSLGTGYTGELFF. CDR3 bases: TGTGCCACCTCCCTGGGGACAGGATACACCGGGGAGCTGTTTTTT.

The table lists this clonotype with many counts. The gene calls are TRBV20-1 and TRBJ2-7; the match to TRBD2 covers 10 bases. The CDR3 loop spans 14 amino acids. Germline V gives CDR1 DFQATT, CDR2 SNEGSKA (reference sequence). Trimming at V came to 1 base and at J to 3 bases, leaving 3 bases not matched to a gene. CDR3 DNA: TGCAGTGCTAGAGTAACTAGCGGGGTCTACGAGCAGTACTTC. Encoded protein: CSARVTSGVYEQYF.

This clonotype appeared many times. This chain uses TRBV28 with TRBJ1-2; 9 bases fit TRBD1. The CDR3 is 18 amino acids. Germline-derived CDR1 and CDR2 are MDHEN and SYDVKM. V shed 5 bases and J 6 bases; nucleotides not matched to a gene: 19. For the CDR3, the DNA is TGTGCCAGCAGTAATACCACGCTCTGGGACAGGGTGTTCGATGGCTACACCTTC. Translated, it gives CASSNTTLWDRVFDGYTF.

This clonotype appeared a single time. No DNA is shown, since the ends of the CDR3 on it are uncertain; the CDR3 is the one TCRdb lists. The V gene is TRBV25-1, the J gene TRBJ1-3; the D call of TRBD1 is as the table states it, not checked on the DNA. The germline V gene has CDR1 MGHDK and CDR2 SYGVNS. The CDR3 spans 20 amino acids, including both terminal residues. CDR3: CASSFGGNTEAFFGQGTIYF.

The V call is TRBV2, the J call TRBJ2-7, with D hard to call. V was pared by 8 bases and J by 0 bases, with 5 bases between. This CDR3 is 11 amino acids long. In germline, CDR1 is SNHLY, CDR2 FYNNEI. The CDR3 region has the DNA TGTGCCAGCGGTCTCTCCTACGAGCAGTACTTC. This codes for CASGLSYEQYF.

Ten or more counts support this clonotype. The chain employs TRBV9 and TRBJ1-3; D is unclear. The germline gives CDR1 SGDLS, CDR2 YYNGEE. This CDR3 is built from 12 residues. V was cut by 8 bases and J by 0 bases, with 6 bases left in between. CDR3 loop: CASQSSGNTIYF. CDR3 bases: TGTGCCAGTCAGAGCTCTGGAAACACCATATATTTT.

This clonotype was counted ten times or more. This chain uses TRBV5-8 with TRBJ2-7, with D perhaps TRBD1 (8 bases). V lost 2 bases and J lost 4, with 13 bases in between. The CDR3 length is 14 residues. The germline V gene encodes CDR1 SGHTS and CDR2 YDEGEE. The CDR3 region has the DNA TGTGCCAGCAGCTTCACAGGGGGGGGGTACGAGCAGTACTTC. Translation gives CASSFTGGGYEQYF.